The 25 T cell receptor beta chains in this list originate from one sample, sequenced in a study of blood T cell repertoires in COVID-19. Assay used: immunoSEQ multiplex PCR; TCRdb lists only in-frame clones, some missing. The data hold 25,000 to 30,000 clones, with roughly 78% observed a single time. Source material: peripheral blood. The receptors come from a boy aged 2-15 years with active or convalescent COVID-19.

This clone has only a few counts. CDR3 region: CASSSTGRRPYEQYF. CDR3 sequence (DNA): TGTGCCAGCAGTTCGACAGGGAGAAGGCCCTACGAGCAGTACTTC. This chain joins TRBV28 and TRBJ2-7; 7 bases align to TRBD1. Germline V lookup: CDR1 MDHEN, CDR2 SYDVKM. Trimming removed 4 bases from V and 2 bases from J; junction bases left unmatched: 8. The CDR3 has 15 amino acids. The variable domain in full, completed from reference TRBV28 and TRBJ2-7, reads DVKVTQSSRYLVKRTGEKVFLECVQDMDHENMFWYRQDPGLGLRLIYFSYDVKMKEKGDIPEGYSVSREKKERFSLILESASTNQTSMYLCASSSTGRRPYEQYFGPGTRLTVT.

V usage is TRBV15 and J usage is TRBJ1-4, with 10 bases identical to TRBD1. Germline V lookup: CDR1 LNHNV, CDR2 YYDKDF (reference sequence). CDR3 length equals 16 residues. Trimming removed 0 bases from V and 10 bases from J; junction bases left unmatched: 8. In DNA form, the CDR3 reads TGTGCCACCAGCAGAGATCCCCCGCGGACAGGGGGAAAACTGTTTTTT. This sequence encodes CATSRDPPRTGGKLFF.

This sequence joins TRBV5-4 and TRBJ2-2, with unresolved D. With 6 bases removed from V and 2 bases from J, the gap between germline ends came to 17 bases. This CDR3 contains 16 residues. Germline V CDR1 and CDR2: SGHNT, YYREEE (reference sequence). The CDR3 DNA is TGTGCCAGCACCTTCCCGTGGAGATCTAACACCGGGGAGCTGTTTTTT. As protein: CASTFPWRSNTGELFF.

Regarding this clone: It is likely a read error, because the conserved phenylalanine at the end of the CDR3 is missing. The DNA is left out, because the CDR3 cannot be placed on it with certainty; the CDR3 is given as TCRdb lists it. The chain couples TRBV2 to TRBJ1-2; TRBD1, the D gene given by the table, was not confirmed from the DNA. The CDR3 length is 13 residues, termini included. Germline CDR1 is SNHLY and CDR2 is FYNNEI. The CDR3 is CASSEGGYTQEWL.

This clone has just one count. This CDR3 reads CASSSLNYNEQFF. CDR3 nucleotide sequence: TGTGCCAGTAGTTCCCTTAACTACAATGAGCAGTTCTTC. J is TRBJ2-1 and V is TRBV19; D unresolved. Trimming stripped 5 bases from V and 3 bases from J, with 8 bases between. This CDR3 comprises 13 residues. In germline, CDR1 is LNHDA, CDR2 SQIVND (reference sequence).

The chain joins TRBV5-1 to TRBJ2-7; 10 positions match TRBD1. The CDR3 totals 14 residues. Germline lookup yields CDR1 SGHRS and CDR2 YFSETQ. V lost 0 bases to trimming and J lost 4 bases; unmatched junction nucleotides: 1. CDR3 sequence (DNA): TGCGCCAGCAGCTTGGGGACAGGGGGATACGAGCAGTACTTC. It yields the protein CASSLGTGGYEQYF.

The chain recombines TRBV6-5 with TRBJ2-2, with unresolved D. Germline values: CDR1 MNHEY, CDR2 SVGAGI. V lost 10 bases and J lost 3, with 3 bases in between. The CDR3 has 10 amino acids. The CDR3 reads CATYTGELFF. The CDR3 coding sequence is TGTGCCACCTACACCGGGGAGCTGTTTTTT.

The rearrangement links TRBV7-8 to TRBJ1-1; no clear D. Germline V gene data show CDR1 as SGHVS and CDR2 as FQNEAQ. CDR3 length equals 14 residues. V lost 3 bases and J lost 4, with 12 bases in between. The CDR3 DNA follows: TGTGCCAGCAGCTTCCAGCGGGGTCCCACTGAAGCTTTCTTT. It encodes CASSFQRGPTEAFF. The complete variable domain, with remaining parts taken from reference TRBV7-8 and TRBJ1-1, reads GAGVSQSPRYKVAKRGQDVALRCDPISGHVSLFWYQQALGQGPEFLTYFQNEAQLDKSGLPSDRFFAERPEGSVSTLKIQRTQQEDSAVYLCASSFQRGPTEAFFGQGTRLTVV.

This rearrangement joins TRBV6-2 or TRBV6-3 to TRBJ2-7, with a weak D call TRBD1 (5 bases). Germline V gene data show CDR1 as MNHEY and CDR2 as SVGEGT. CDR3 size: 14 residues. Trimming pared 3 bases from V and 3 bases from J, leaving 12 bases between. CDR3: CASSYKRGFYEQYV. The CDR3, as DNA: TGTGCCAGCAGTTATAAAAGGGGTTTCTACGAGCAGTACGTC.

This clone appeared many times. The chain employs TRBV5-6 and TRBJ2-7, with 7 bases lining up with TRBD1. Trimming removed 2 bases from V and 4 bases from J; junction bases left unmatched: 0. The CDR3 covers 12 residues. The germline V gene has CDR1 SGHDT and CDR2 YYEEEE. For the CDR3, the DNA is TGTGCCAGCAGCTTACAGGGGTACGAGCAGTACTTC. Translation gives CASSLQGYEQYF.

The chain uses TRBV27 and TRBJ2-2; 10 bases match TRBD2. The trim removed 6 bases at V and 6 bases at J, leaving 10 bases unmatched. The CDR3 extends over 16 amino acids. From germline, CDR1 is MNHEY and CDR2 SMNVEV (reference sequence). This CDR3 is CASRLHGTSAPGELFF. The CDR3 DNA sequence: TGTGCCAGCAGATTACATGGGACTAGCGCTCCCGGGGAGCTGTTTTTT.

The V call is TRBV6-2 or TRBV6-3, the J call TRBJ1-5, with D unclear. Trimming left V 0 bases short and J 2 bases short, with 8 bases between. The CDR3 is 15 residues long. The germline V gene encodes CDR1 MNHEY and CDR2 SVGEGT. CDR3 DNA sequence: TGTGCCAGCAGTTACTCTGAACGGGGCAATCAGCCCCAGCATTTT. Translation gives CASSYSERGNQPQHF.

This CDR3 is CSVGGDRGRVEKLFF. In nucleotides, the CDR3 is TGCAGCGTTGGAGGGGACAGGGGGCGCGTTGAAAAACTGTTTTTT. The chain uses TRBV29-1 and TRBJ1-4; 12 positions match TRBD1. Germline values: CDR1 SQVTM, CDR2 ANQGSEA. This CDR3 region has 15 residues. The J segment lost 7 bases and the V segment lost 4 bases, leaving 7 bases of the junction unmatched.

The chain employs TRBV3-1 (or the pseudogene TRBV3-2) and TRBJ2-3; possibly TRBD1 for D (6 bases). This CDR3 has 15 residues. CDR1 LGHDT and CDR2 YNNKEL come from the germline V gene (reference sequence). The V end lost 1 base, the J end lost 4 bases, and 12 bases lay between the germline ends. CDR3 coding DNA: TGTGCCAGCAGCCAAGCTACAGGGTATGCAGATACGCAGTATTTT. It codes for CASSQATGYADTQYF.

Only a few counts were recorded for this clone. The genes are TRBV19 and TRBJ2-7, with D possibly being TRBD1 (5 bases). V was shortened by 9 bases and J by 4 bases, with 19 bases between the two germline ends. In germline, CDR1 is LNHDA, CDR2 SQIVND (reference sequence). The CDR3 spans 14 residues. The CDR3 reads CASPLGRMPYEQYF. The CDR3 region has the DNA TGTGCCAGCCCATTGGGGCGGATGCCGTACGAGCAGTACTTC.

The sample holds a few counts of this clone. The V gene is TRBV7-9, the J gene TRBJ2-7, with 7 nucleotides matching TRBD2. Germline lookup yields CDR1 SEHNR and CDR2 FQNEAQ (reference sequence). The CDR3 consists of 15 residues. Losses at the gene ends were 1 base for V and 5 bases for J; bases not matched to a gene: 8. DNA of the CDR3: TGTGCCAGCAGCTTAGTAGGGGAAGGGAGGGACGAGCAGTACTTC. It yields the protein CASSLVGEGRDEQYF. The full variable domain, with the rest looked up from reference TRBV7-9 and TRBJ2-7, is DTGVSQNPRHKITKRGQNVTFRCDPISEHNRLYWYRQTLGQGPEFLTYFQNEAQLEKSRLLSDRFSAERPKGSFSTLEIQRTEQGDSAMYLCASSLVGEGRDEQYFGPGTRLTVT.

In this sample, this clone turned up once. The V gene is TRBV20-1, the J gene TRBJ2-1; D unresolved. V shed 4 bases and J shed 10 bases, with 8 bases lying between them. CDR3 length: 10 amino acids. Germline assignment: CDR1 DFQATT and CDR2 SNEGSKA (reference sequence). The CDR3 DNA reads TGCAGTGCTACCGAGGTAGAGCAGTTCTTC. Translating gives CSATEVEQFF.

This clone has only a few counts. The V gene is TRBV4-3, the J gene TRBJ2-7; possibly TRBD2 for D (6 bases). Trimming removed 1 base from V and 6 bases from J, with 16 bases in between. CDR1 and CDR2 (germline): LGHNA, YSLEER. The CDR3 totals 15 residues. The CDR3 is CASSQGRALGGEQYF. Here the CDR3 DNA reads TGCGCCAGCAGCCAAGGCCGGGCCCTGGGGGGCGAGCAGTACTTC.

In DNA, the CDR3 is TGCGCCAGCAGCAAAGGGACTAGCGGGAACCCCGCGTTCGATACGCAGTATTTT. Its protein is CASSKGTSGNPAFDTQYF. The V and J genes are TRBV5-1 and TRBJ2-3, with TRBD2 identical over 13 bases. With 4 bases clipped from V and 6 bases from J, the junction kept 14 bases outside the gene matches. The CDR3 contains 18 residues. Germline CDR1 is SGHRS and CDR2 is YFSETQ.

This sequence joins TRBV30 and TRBJ1-1; 7 bases agree with TRBD1. The V gene's germline CDR1 is GTSNPN and CDR2 SVGIG (reference sequence). Unmatched junction bases numbered 12, after V lost 3 bases and J lost 11 bases. This CDR3 comprises 13 residues. The CDR3 region has the DNA TGTGCCTGGAGCCGGGACAGCTGGTTCGGGGCTTTCTTT. This codes for CAWSRDSWFGAFF.

This rearrangement joins TRBV2 to TRBJ2-1, with D perhaps matching TRBD2 (6 bases). The length of the CDR3 is 14 residues. Looked up from germline, CDR1 is SNHLY and CDR2 is FYNNEI. Between the trimmed V and J ends, which lost 5 bases and 4 bases, there was a span of 12 bases. The CDR3 loop reads CASSLLAEYNEQFF. The CDR3 bases are TGTGCCAGCAGTTTACTAGCAGAGTACAATGAGCAGTTCTTC.

The V and J genes are TRBV30 and TRBJ2-6, with 7 bases fitting TRBD2. Germline CDR1 and CDR2: GTSNPN and SVGIG (reference sequence). V shed 3 bases, J shed 0 bases, and the junction held 11 bases outside the gene matches. The CDR3 contains 18 residues. The CDR3: CAWSLSRGGSSGANVLTF. In nucleotides, the CDR3 is TGTGCCTGGAGCCTAAGTAGGGGAGGGAGCTCTGGGGCCAACGTCCTGACTTTC.

This chain links TRBV19 with TRBJ1-5, with a weak D call TRBD1 (5 bases). Trimming stripped 2 bases from V and 5 bases from J, with 7 bases between. CDR1 and CDR2 from the germline V gene are LNHDA and SQIVND (reference sequence). This CDR3 region has 13 residues. CDR3 coding DNA: TGTGCCAGTAGTATAAGCAGGGATCAGCCCCAGCATTTT. This translates into CASSISRDQPQHF.

This chain links TRBV25-1 with TRBJ1-4; a possible D gene is TRBD1 (6 bases). Germline V gene data show CDR1 as MGHDK and CDR2 as SYGVNS. The CDR3 is 16 amino acids. V dropped 3 bases and J dropped 3 bases, with 14 bases sitting between them. The DNA of the CDR3 is TGTGCCAGCAGTGATCGTCAGAGGGGGTCTAATGAAAAACTGTTTTTT. Translating it yields CASSDRQRGSNEKLFF.

This chain joins TRBV11-2 and TRBJ2-1, with a possible D match to TRBD2 (5 bases). CDR1 SGHAT and CDR2 FQNNGV come from the germline V gene. V was cut by 5 bases and J by 5 bases, with 16 bases left in between. This CDR3 spans 15 amino acids. CDR3 in DNA: TGTGCCAGCAGCCCCGTGAGCGGTCTGCACAATGAGCAGTTCTTC. Encoded protein: CASSPVSGLHNEQFF.